Following are 3 T cell receptor beta chains from one sample sequenced in a study of resident and recirculating memory T cells in vitiligo. Libraries were prepared by immunoSEQ multiplex PCR; TCRdb keeps only in-frame clonotypes and omits some of them. Here the sample spans around 78,000 clones, 90% to 95% being singletons. Sample: blood. These receptors were collected from a male donor with vitiligo.

This chain links TRBV11-2 with TRBJ1-2; D is uncertain. This CDR3 is 14 amino acids long. The germline CDR1 and CDR2 sequences are SGHAT and FQNNGV. Trimming took 0 bases from V and 1 from J, leaving 6 bases between them. CDR3 loop: CASSLDQYNYGYTF. Written as DNA, the CDR3 is TGTGCCAGCAGCTTAGACCAGTATAACTATGGCTACACCTTC.

The chain uses TRBV4-1 and TRBJ2-3, with D possibly matching TRBD2 (6 bases). V was cut by 0 bases and J by 3 bases, with 19 bases left in between. The CDR3 is 18 amino acids. The germline CDR1 and CDR2 sequences are MGHRA and YSYEKL. This chain's CDR3 is CASSQERTGGGTTDTQYF. The CDR3 DNA is TGCGCCAGCAGCCAAGAGAGGACGGGTGGCGGGACGACAGATACGCAGTATTTT.

J is TRBJ2-4 and V is TRBV28; D is perhaps TRBD2 (7 bases). V was trimmed by 7 bases and J by 3 bases, leaving 13 bases between them. CDR1 is MDHEN and CDR2 is SYDVKM in the germline V gene. The CDR3 spans 14 residues. For the CDR3, the DNA is TGTGCCAGCACCGAGGGGGGGAACAAAAACATTCAGTACTTC. This encodes CASTEGGNKNIQYF.